The rows below give T cell receptor beta chains drawn from one sample of a study of identical twins. TCRdb used MiXCR to reprocess the 5' RACE reads, holding one entry per CDR3 protein. This table has roughly 690,000 distinct CDR3 sequences, approximately 21% appearing once. These same data were also listed under a study on T cells expressing NK-cell markers.

Sequencing was carried out using PBMCs. Source of these receptors: a woman in her late teens or twenties in good health. CDR3s include the opening cysteine and the closing phenylalanine or tryptophan. A D gene is named only where the DNA matches it firmly. Clone size appears in some rows only: once, few, many, or a class for an expanded clone.

.,TRBV6-2/TRBV6-3,TRBD2,TRBJ2-7,TGTGCCAGCAGTTACTCGAAAAACGGGGGGTTTGAGCAGTACTTC,CASSYSKNGGFEQYF
.,TRBV6-1,.,TRBJ1-3,TGTGCCAGCAGTGACCGGCGGAGAGGAAACACCATATATTTT,CASSDRRRGNTIYF
many,TRBV12-3/TRBV12-4,.,TRBJ2-3,TGTGCCAGCAGTCCCGGGACCCCGGGAACAGATACGCAGTATTTT,CASSPGTPGTDTQYF
.,TRBV20-1,TRBD2,TRBJ2-7,TGCAGTGCCTTGACCTTAGCGGGAGGAGTCTACGAGCAGTACTTC,CSALTLAGGVYEQYF
.,TRBV13,TRBD1,TRBJ1-5,TGTGCCAGCAGCTGGGGACAGGGAAGCAATCAGCCCCAGCATTTT,CASSWGQGSNQPQHF
.,TRBV5-1,.,TRBJ2-3,TGCGCCAGCAGCTTGGGAGACAGGAGTAGCACAGATACGCAGTATTTT,CASSLGDRSSTDTQYF
few,TRBV29-1,.,TRBJ2-7,TGCAGCGTTCGCGAAGGGCCCATCGACTACGAGCAGTACTTC,CSVREGPIDYEQYF
.,TRBV14,TRBD1,TRBJ2-5,TGTGCCAGCAGCCGGTGGACAGGGACCCAAGAGACCCAGTACTTC,CASSRWTGTQETQYF
.,TRBV29-1,.,TRBJ2-3,TGCAGCGGCAAGATGACAGATACGCAGTATTTT,CSGKMTDTQYF
few,TRBV20-1,.,TRBJ2-2,TGCAGTGCCTCTCTCCAGCCGAATAGCGGGGAGCTGTTTTTT,CSASLQPNSGELFF
.,TRBV10-1,TRBD2,TRBJ2-7,TGCGCCAGCAGTGAGTGGGACTCGGGGGGCTCCTACGAGCAGTACTTC,CASSEWDSGGSYEQYF
few,TRBV24-1,.,TRBJ2-3,TGTGCCACCAGTGATTTAGACGGCGGAGATACGCAGTATTTT,CATSDLDGGDTQYF
.,TRBV12-3/TRBV12-4,.,TRBJ2-3,TGTGCCAGCAGTTTGTCAGAAGATACGCAGTATTTT,CASSLSEDTQYF
many,TRBV6-5,TRBD1,TRBJ2-3,TGTGCCAGCAGTTATACCGGGACAGGGGATTGGTATACGCAGTATTTT,CASSYTGTGDWYTQYF
few,TRBV9,TRBD2,TRBJ2-5,TGTGCCAGCAGTGCTAGCGGAGAGACCCAGTACTTC,CASSASGETQYF
.,TRBV20-1,TRBD2,TRBJ2-1,TGCAGTGCTTTAGCGGGGGGGCCGTTGGATGAGCAGTTCTTC,CSALAGGPLDEQFF
.,TRBV6-2/TRBV6-3,.,TRBJ1-1,TGTGCCAGCAGTTACTCGGGACCATTAGAGGTTTTCTTT,CASSYSGPLEVFF
.,TRBV5-1,.,TRBJ2-1,TGCGCCAGCAGCCCCATAAGCTCCTACAATGAGCAGTTCTTC,CASSPISSYNEQFF
large,TRBV12-3/TRBV12-4,TRBD1,TRBJ2-1,TGTGCCAGCAGTTTTGGACAGGGGAGGTACAATGAGCAGTTCTTC,CASSFGQGRYNEQFF
.,TRBV3-1,.,TRBJ2-6,TGTGCCAGCAGTCGACCGTACTCTGGGGCCAACGTCCTGACTTTC,CASSRPYSGANVLTF
.,TRBV12-5,TRBD2,TRBJ2-2,TGTGCTAGTTCGGGGGAGGGTACCGGGGAGCTGTTTTTT,CASSGEGTGELFF
.,TRBV6-1,.,TRBJ1-5,TGTGCCAGCAGCCAAAAACTAGGGAGCACGGGGCCCCAGCATTTT,CASSQKLGSTGPQHF
few,TRBV10-2,TRBD1,TRBJ2-7,TGCGCCAGCTGTGACAGGGCCTACGAGCAGTACTTC,CASCDRAYEQYF
.,TRBV6-5,TRBD2,TRBJ2-3,TGTGCCAGCAGTTTGACAGGGACTAGCGGGCGGGCAGATACGCAGTATTTT,CASSLTGTSGRADTQYF
.,TRBV3-1,TRBD1,TRBJ1-2,TGTGCCAGCAGAGGGAACAGGGGAGCCAACTATGGCTACACCTTC,CASRGNRGANYGYTF
.,TRBV5-1,TRBD2,TRBJ2-1,TGCGCCAGCAGCTTGGGCCTAGCGGGAGTTTGGGATGAGCAGTTCTTC,CASSLGLAGVWDEQFF
few,TRBV7-6,.,TRBJ2-6,TGTGCCAGCAGCTTATCGGCAGGGAACTCTGGGGCCAACGTCCTGACTTTC,CASSLSAGNSGANVLTF
.,TRBV27,.,TRBJ2-3,TGTGCCAGCAGTTTATTCCTTGGGGCAGATACGCAGTATTTT,CASSLFLGADTQYF
few,TRBV7-3,.,TRBJ2-3,TGTGCCAGCAGCTTAGAGGGGGGGCCGGAACATACGCAGTATTTT,CASSLEGGPEHTQYF
few,TRBV5-1,.,TRBJ2-7,TGCGCCAGCAGCTTGGCCACGGGACCCTGGGACGAGCAGTACTTC,CASSLATGPWDEQYF
few,TRBV12-3/TRBV12-4,.,TRBJ2-7,TGTGCCAGCAGTTTTACAGGGCTGGTCGGGCAGTACTTC,CASSFTGLVGQYF
few,TRBV6-1,.,TRBJ2-5,TGTGCCAGCAGTCGTGAGAGGAGGGTAGGAGAGACCCAGTACTTC,CASSRERRVGETQYF
.,TRBV6-2/TRBV6-3,TRBD1,TRBJ1-2,TGTGCCAGCAGTTCGGAACAGGGGTACCGCGGCTACACCTTC,CASSSEQGYRGYTF
few,TRBV6-1,.,TRBJ1-5,TGTGCCAGCAACTCCTACCCGGGCACCAATCAGCCCCAGCATTTT,CASNSYPGTNQPQHF
few,TRBV20-1,.,TRBJ2-7,TGCAGTGCTAGAGACGTAGGACATGCTTACGAGCAGTACTTC,CSARDVGHAYEQYF
.,TRBV5-1,.,TRBJ2-1,TGCGCCAGCAGCGAGACTCCGACCCCTGAGCAGTTCTTC,CASSETPTPEQFF
few,TRBV29-1,.,TRBJ1-1,TGCAGCGTTGGGGGATGGGTCACTGAAGCTTTCTTT,CSVGGWVTEAFF
.,TRBV6-4,.,TRBJ2-7,TGTGCCAGCAAGAGGACGGCGGACTCCTACGAGCAGTACTTC,CASKRTADSYEQYF
.,TRBV5-1,.,TRBJ2-1,TGCGCCAGCAGCTTGGGGTCGGGTCCACGGTACAATGAGCAGTTCTTC,CASSLGSGPRYNEQFF
many,TRBV11-3,TRBD2,TRBJ2-1,TGTGCCAGCAGCCGGGGGACTAGCGGCAATGAGCAGTTCTTC,CASSRGTSGNEQFF
.,TRBV9,.,TRBJ1-6,TGTGCCAGCAGCGCGGACAGCTACTTTTCACCCCTCCACTTT,CASSADSYFSPLHF
few,TRBV7-9,.,TRBJ2-5,TGTGCCAGCAGCTTGGGGAGGACGAACCAAGAGACCCAGTACTTC,CASSLGRTNQETQYF
.,TRBV12-3/TRBV12-4,.,TRBJ2-5,TGTGCCAGCAGTGGGGGGAAAGGCGAAGAGACCCAGTACTTC,CASSGGKGEETQYF
.,TRBV9,.,TRBJ2-4,TGTGCCAGCAGCGTAGGAGTAGCCAAAAACATTCAGTACTTC,CASSVGVAKNIQYF
few,TRBV4-3,.,TRBJ1-2,TGCGCCAGCAGCCAAGAAGAGGTAACGGGCTATGGCTACACCTTC,CASSQEEVTGYGYTF
.,TRBV9,TRBD2,TRBJ2-1,TGTGCCAGCAGCGCCCCCGGGCGGGAGGTCTACAATGAGCAGTTCTTC,CASSAPGREVYNEQFF
.,TRBV20-1,TRBD2,TRBJ2-5,TGCAGTGCCGAGCGGGGTGCCCAGGAGACCCAGTACTTC,CSAERGAQETQYF
.,TRBV7-8,.,TRBJ2-7,TGTGCCAGCAGCTTAATCGCGACAGACTACGAGCAGTACTTC,CASSLIATDYEQYF
few,TRBV5-5,.,TRBJ2-7,TGTGCCAGCGGCATTGGGTACGAGCAGTACTTC,CASGIGYEQYF
.,TRBV24-1,.,TRBJ2-5,TGTGCCACCAGTGATGCTAAGGGGAGCCAAGAGACCCAGTACTTC,CATSDAKGSQETQYF
.,TRBV5-1,TRBD2,TRBJ2-1,TGCGCCAGCAGCTTGGGGACCTTAGCGGGTGAGCAGTTCTTC,CASSLGTLAGEQFF
.,TRBV5-1,.,TRBJ2-7,TGCGCCAGCAGCTTGGGCCGGGAGCTGAAAAAGAACGAGCAGTACTTC,CASSLGRELKKNEQYF
few,TRBV6-5,TRBD1,TRBJ2-7,TGTGCCAGCAGTCATCGACAGGGAGTGTACGAGCAGTACTTC,CASSHRQGVYEQYF
few,TRBV12-3/TRBV12-4,TRBD1,TRBJ2-3,TGTGCCAGCAGTCCTCGAACCTCCGGGACAGGGGCAGATACGCAGTATTTT,CASSPRTSGTGADTQYF
.,TRBV12-3/TRBV12-4,.,TRBJ1-6,TGTGCCAGCAGTCCTATGACGCCGGGGGCATCACCCCTCCACTTT,CASSPMTPGASPLHF